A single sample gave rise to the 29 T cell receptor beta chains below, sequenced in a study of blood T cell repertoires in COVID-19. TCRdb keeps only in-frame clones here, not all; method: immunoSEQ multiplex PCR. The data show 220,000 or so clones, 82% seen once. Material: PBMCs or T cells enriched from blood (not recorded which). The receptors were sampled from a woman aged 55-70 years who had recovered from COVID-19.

CDR3 protein: CASSYSRVGNEAFF. The DNA of the CDR3 is TGTGCCAGCAGTTACTCGAGGGTGGGGAATGAAGCTTTCTTT. The chain carries TRBV6-5 and TRBJ1-1; D gene ambiguous. The CDR3 length is 14 residues. V was trimmed by 0 bases and J by 7 bases, leaving 12 bases between them. CDR1 is MNHEY and CDR2 is SVGAGI in the germline V gene.

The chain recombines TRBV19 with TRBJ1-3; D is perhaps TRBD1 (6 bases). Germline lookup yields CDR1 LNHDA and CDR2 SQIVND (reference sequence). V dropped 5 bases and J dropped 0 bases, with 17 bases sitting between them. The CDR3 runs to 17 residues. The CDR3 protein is CASSSLGQTDSGNTIYF. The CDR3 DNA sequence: TGTGCCAGTAGTTCTCTCGGACAGACTGACTCTGGAAACACCATATATTTT.

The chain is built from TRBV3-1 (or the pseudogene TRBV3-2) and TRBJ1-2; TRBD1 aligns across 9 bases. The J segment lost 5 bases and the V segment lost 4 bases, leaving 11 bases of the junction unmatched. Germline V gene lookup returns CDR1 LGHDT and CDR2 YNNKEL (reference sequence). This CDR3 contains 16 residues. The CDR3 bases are TGTGCCAGCAGCCTATTGGCCACAGGGGGCGCATATGGCTACACCTTC. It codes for CASSLLATGGAYGYTF.

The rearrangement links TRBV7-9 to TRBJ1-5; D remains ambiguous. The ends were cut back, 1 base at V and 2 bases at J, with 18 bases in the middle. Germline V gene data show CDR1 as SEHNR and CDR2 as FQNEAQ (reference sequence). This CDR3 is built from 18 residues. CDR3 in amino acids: CASSLGAGRAWGNQPQHF. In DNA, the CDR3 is TGTGCCAGCAGCTTAGGGGCGGGGAGAGCGTGGGGCAATCAGCCCCAGCATTTT.

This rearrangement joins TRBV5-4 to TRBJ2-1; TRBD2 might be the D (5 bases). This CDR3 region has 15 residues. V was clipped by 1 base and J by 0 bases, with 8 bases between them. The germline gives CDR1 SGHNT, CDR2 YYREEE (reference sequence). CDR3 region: CASSLKRNSYNEQFF. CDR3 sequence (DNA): TGTGCCAGCAGCTTGAAGCGGAACTCCTACAATGAGCAGTTCTTC.

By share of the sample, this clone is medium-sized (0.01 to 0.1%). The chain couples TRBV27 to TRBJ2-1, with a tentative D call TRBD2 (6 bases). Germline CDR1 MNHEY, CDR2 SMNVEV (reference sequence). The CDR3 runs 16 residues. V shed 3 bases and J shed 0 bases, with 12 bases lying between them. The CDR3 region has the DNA TGTGCCAGCAGTTTGGTTGGAGGGAGCTCCTACAATGAGCAGTTCTTC. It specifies CASSLVGGSSYNEQFF.

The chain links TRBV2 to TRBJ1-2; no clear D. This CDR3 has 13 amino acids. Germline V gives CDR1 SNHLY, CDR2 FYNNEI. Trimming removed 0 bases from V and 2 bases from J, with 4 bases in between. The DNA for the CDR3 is TGTGCCAGCAGTGAAGCGCGGAACTATGGCTACACCTTC. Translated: CASSEARNYGYTF.

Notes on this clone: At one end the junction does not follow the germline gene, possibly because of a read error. The CDR3 DNA reads TGCAGCGTTGGGGGAATGGCGGGGGCGAGGCACTTC. It codes for CSVGGMAGARHF. J is TRBJ2-7 and V is TRBV29-1, with D possibly being TRBD2 (7 bases). The CDR3 contains 12 residues. Germline V gene sequence: CDR1 SQVTM, CDR2 ANQGSEA.

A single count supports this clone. CDR3 in DNA: TGTGCCACCAGCAGAGGACGGGACACTGAAGCTTTCTTT. Amino acid sequence: CATSRGRDTEAFF. The chain employs TRBV15 and TRBJ1-1; the D is unclear. V was pared by 1 base and J by 3 bases, with 6 bases between. The CDR3 is made up of 13 amino acids. CDR1 is LNHNV and CDR2 is YYDKDF in the germline V gene (reference sequence).

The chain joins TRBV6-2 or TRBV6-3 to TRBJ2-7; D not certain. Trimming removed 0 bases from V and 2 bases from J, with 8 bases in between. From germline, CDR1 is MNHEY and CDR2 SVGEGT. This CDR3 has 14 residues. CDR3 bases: TGTGCCAGCAGTTACTCGATGGAGACCTACGAGCAGTACTTC. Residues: CASSYSMETYEQYF.

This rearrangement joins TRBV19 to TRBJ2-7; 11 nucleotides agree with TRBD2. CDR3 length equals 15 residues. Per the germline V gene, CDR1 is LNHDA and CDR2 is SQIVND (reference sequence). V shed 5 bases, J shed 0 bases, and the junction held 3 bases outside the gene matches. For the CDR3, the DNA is TGTGCCAGTAGTTTTAGCGGGGGGGCCTCCTACGAGCAGTACTTC. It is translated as CASSFSGGASYEQYF.

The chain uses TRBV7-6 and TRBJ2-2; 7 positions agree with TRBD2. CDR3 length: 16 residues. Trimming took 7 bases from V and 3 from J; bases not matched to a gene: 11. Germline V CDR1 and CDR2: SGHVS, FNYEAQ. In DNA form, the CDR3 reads TGTGCCAGCAACGAAGTGGAGGGAGGGGACACCGGGGAGCTGTTTTTT. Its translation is CASNEVEGGDTGELFF.

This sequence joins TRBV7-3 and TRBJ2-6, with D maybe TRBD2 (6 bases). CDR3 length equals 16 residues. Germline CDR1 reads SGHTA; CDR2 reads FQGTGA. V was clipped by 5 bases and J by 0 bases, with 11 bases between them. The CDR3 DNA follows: TGTGCCAGCAGCCTAATGCGGGGCTCTGGGGCCAACGTCCTGACTTTC. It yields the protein CASSLMRGSGANVLTF.

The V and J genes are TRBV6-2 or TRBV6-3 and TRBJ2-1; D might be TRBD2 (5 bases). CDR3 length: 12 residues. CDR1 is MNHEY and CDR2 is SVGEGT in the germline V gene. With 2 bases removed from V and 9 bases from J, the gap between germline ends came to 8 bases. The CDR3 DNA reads TGTGCCAGCAGTTACGAGGACTTTGAGCAGTTCTTC. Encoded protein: CASSYEDFEQFF.

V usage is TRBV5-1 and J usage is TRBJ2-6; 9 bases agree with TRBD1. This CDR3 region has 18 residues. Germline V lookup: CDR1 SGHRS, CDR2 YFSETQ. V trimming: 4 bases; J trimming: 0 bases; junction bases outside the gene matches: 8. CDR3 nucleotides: TGCGCCAGCAGCCCTGCGGGACAGGGTGGCTCTGGGGCCAACGTCCTGACTTTC. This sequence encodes CASSPAGQGGSGANVLTF.

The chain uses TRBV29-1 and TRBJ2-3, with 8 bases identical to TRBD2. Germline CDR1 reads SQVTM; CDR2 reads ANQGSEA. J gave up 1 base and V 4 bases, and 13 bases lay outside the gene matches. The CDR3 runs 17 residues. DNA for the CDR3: TGCAGCGTTGGAGGTGGAGAGACCGGGGGGGGCACAGATACGCAGTATTTT. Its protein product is CSVGGGETGGGTDTQYF.

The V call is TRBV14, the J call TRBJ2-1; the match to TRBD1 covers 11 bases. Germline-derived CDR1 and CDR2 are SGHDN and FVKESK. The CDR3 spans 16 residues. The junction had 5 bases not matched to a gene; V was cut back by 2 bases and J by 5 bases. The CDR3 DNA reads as TGTGCCAGCAGCCAAATCCCGGGACAGGGGGACAATGAGCAGTTCTTC. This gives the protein CASSQIPGQGDNEQFF.

The CDR3 sequence is CASSELQGHSPLHF. CDR3 DNA: TGTGCCAGCAGTGAACTACAGGGACACTCACCCCTCCACTTT. The chain employs TRBV6-1 and TRBJ1-6; tentative D call: TRBD1 (6 bases). Germline-derived CDR1 and CDR2 are MNHNS and SASEGT. Trimming cost V 2 bases and J 10 bases, with 12 bases left between them. The CDR3 extends over 14 amino acids.

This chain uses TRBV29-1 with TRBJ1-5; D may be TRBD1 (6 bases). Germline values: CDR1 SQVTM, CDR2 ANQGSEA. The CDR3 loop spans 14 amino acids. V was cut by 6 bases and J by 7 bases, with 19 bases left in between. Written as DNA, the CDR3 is TGCAGCGTCGGGGAACAACAGGGTAACCAGCCCCAGCATTTT. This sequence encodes CSVGEQQGNQPQHF.

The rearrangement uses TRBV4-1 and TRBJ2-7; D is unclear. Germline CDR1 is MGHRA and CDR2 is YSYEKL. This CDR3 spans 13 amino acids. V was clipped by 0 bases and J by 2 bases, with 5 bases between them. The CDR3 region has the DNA TGCGCCAGCAGCCAAGATCTCCCCTACGAGCAGTACTTC. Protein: CASSQDLPYEQYF.

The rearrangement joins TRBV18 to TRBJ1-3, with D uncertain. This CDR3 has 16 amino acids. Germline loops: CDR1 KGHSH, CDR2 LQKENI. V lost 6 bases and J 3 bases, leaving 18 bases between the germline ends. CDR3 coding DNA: TGTGCCAGCTCGCCCCGACAACCAGGTGATGGAAACACCATATATTTT. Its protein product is CASSPRQPGDGNTIYF.

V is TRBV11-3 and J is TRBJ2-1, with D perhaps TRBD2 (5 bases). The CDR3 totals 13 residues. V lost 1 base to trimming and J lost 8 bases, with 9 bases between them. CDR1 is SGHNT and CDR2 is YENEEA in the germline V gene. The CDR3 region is CASSLVEGHEQFF. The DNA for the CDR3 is TGTGCCAGCAGCTTAGTAGAGGGCCATGAGCAGTTCTTC.

The CDR3 DNA is TGTGCCAGTAGTATTGGGGAAGGGGGCGTGAAAGAGACCCAGTACTTC. Its translation: CASSIGEGGVKETQYF. This chain uses TRBV19 with TRBJ2-5; 7 bases are shared with TRBD1. Germline-derived CDR1 and CDR2 are LNHDA and SQIVND (reference sequence). The J segment lost 3 bases and the V segment lost 3 bases, leaving 10 bases of the junction unmatched. The CDR3 has 16 amino acids.

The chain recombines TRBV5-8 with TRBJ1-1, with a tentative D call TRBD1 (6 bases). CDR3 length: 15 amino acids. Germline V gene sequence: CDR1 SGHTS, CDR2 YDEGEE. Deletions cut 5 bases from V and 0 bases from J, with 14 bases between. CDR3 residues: CASSLTDSMNTEAFF. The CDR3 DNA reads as TGTGCCAGCAGTTTGACGGACAGCATGAACACTGAAGCTTTCTTT.

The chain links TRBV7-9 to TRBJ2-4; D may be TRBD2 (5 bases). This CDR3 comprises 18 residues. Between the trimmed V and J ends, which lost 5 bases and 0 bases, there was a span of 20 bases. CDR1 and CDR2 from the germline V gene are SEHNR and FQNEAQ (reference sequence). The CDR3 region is CASSPREQSPLAKNIQYF. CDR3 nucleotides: TGTGCCAGCAGCCCCCGGGAACAATCTCCTCTAGCCAAAAACATTCAGTACTTC.

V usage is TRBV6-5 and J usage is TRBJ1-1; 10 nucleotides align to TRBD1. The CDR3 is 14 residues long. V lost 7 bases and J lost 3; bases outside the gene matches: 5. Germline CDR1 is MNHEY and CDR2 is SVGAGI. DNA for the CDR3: TGTGCCAGCATCGACAGGGGGCTATACACTGAAGCTTTCTTT. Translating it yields CASIDRGLYTEAFF.

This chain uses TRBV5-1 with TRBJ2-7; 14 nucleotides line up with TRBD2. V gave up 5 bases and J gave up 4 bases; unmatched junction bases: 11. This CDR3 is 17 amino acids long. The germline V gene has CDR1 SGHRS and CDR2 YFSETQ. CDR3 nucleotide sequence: TGCGCCAGCAGTGTCGGGACTAGCGGGAGTTGGATATACGAGCAGTACTTC. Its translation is CASSVGTSGSWIYEQYF.

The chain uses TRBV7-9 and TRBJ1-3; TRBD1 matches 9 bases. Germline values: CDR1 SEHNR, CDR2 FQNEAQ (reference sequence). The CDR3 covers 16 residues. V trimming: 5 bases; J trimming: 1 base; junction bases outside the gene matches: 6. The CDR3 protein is CASSVQGAASGNTIYF. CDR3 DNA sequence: TGTGCCAGCAGCGTACAGGGGGCCGCATCTGGAAACACCATATATTTT.

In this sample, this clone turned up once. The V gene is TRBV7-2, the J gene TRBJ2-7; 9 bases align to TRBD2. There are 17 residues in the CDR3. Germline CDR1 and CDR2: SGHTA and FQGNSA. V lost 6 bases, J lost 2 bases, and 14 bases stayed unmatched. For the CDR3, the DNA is TGTGCCAGCAGGCCTCCGGGGTCCCTAGCGGGGCCCTACGAGCAGTACTTC. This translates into CASRPPGSLAGPYEQYF.